Listed below are T cell receptor beta chains from one sample, sequenced in a study of blood T cells in healthy people across ages. From the 5' RACE reads, TCRdb called clonotypes with MiXCR, one entry per CDR3 protein. There are roughly 640,000 distinct CDR3 sequences in the sample; under 30% occur only once, and less than 20% lies in the top ten. Specimen: blood. The receptor source for this set is a woman aged 80 or older in good health. CDR3s include the opening cysteine and the closing phenylalanine or tryptophan. A D gene is named only where the DNA matches it firmly. Some rows have no size entry. The others give once, few or many, or a class for an expanded clone.

D gene | clone size | J gene | V gene | CDR3 DNA | CDR3 protein
TRBD1 | NA | TRBJ2-4 | TRBV6-1 | TGTGCCAGCAGCGGATCGAGGGACAGGGTTAAAGGAGGGTCCAAAAACATTCAGTACTTC | CASSGSRDRVKGGSKNIQYF
TRBD2 | NA | TRBJ2-7 | TRBV12-3/TRBV12-4 | TGTGCCAGCAGACCTAGCGGGGTACCCTACGAGCAGTACTTC | CASRPSGVPYEQYF
TRBD2 | many | TRBJ2-5 | TRBV12-3/TRBV12-4 | TGTGCCAGCAGAACAAGCGGGGGGTACGGAGAGACCCAGTACTTC | CASRTSGGYGETQYF
TRBD1 | NA | TRBJ2-7 | TRBV7-2 | TGTGCCAGCAGCTTCGGACAGGGAGGCTACGAGCAGTACTTC | CASSFGQGGYEQYF
NA | many | TRBJ2-3 | TRBV5-6 | TGTGCCAGCAGCTTGTTCCGGGGGCCCTCCACAGATACGCAGTATTTT | CASSLFRGPSTDTQYF
NA | few | TRBJ2-3 | TRBV5-6 | TGTGCCAGCAGCTTCTTCGGGGAGGGGGCAAATACGCAGTATTTT | CASSFFGEGANTQYF
NA | many | TRBJ2-5 | TRBV6-5 | TGTGCCAGCAGTTGGTCGGCTACGCTTCAAGAGACCCAGTACTTC | CASSWSATLQETQYF
TRBD2 | NA | TRBJ2-3 | TRBV7-3 | TGTGCCAGCAGCTTAACGGCTACTAGCGGTGGTAGCACAGATACGCAGTATTTT | CASSLTATSGGSTDTQYF
NA | few | TRBJ1-1 | TRBV4-3 | TGCGCCAGCAGCCAAGAACCGGCCTCCCCAACCGCTGAAGCTTTCTTT | CASSQEPASPTAEAFF
TRBD2 | few | TRBJ2-5 | TRBV20-1 | TGCAGTGCTCCCACTAGCGGGGGAAAGACCCAGTACTTC | CSAPTSGGKTQYF
NA | many | TRBJ2-5 | TRBV10-3 | TGTGCCATCAAAGGACCGATGAAAGAGACCCAGTACTTC | CAIKGPMKETQYF
TRBD1 | few | TRBJ2-5 | TRBV20-1 | TGCAGTGCCCTAGCTCCGGGACAGGGCCAGGATGAGCAGTACTTC | CSALAPGQGQDEQYF
NA | many | TRBJ2-7 | TRBV7-2 | TGTGCCAGCAGCCTGCGAGGGAACGGTCGGTCCGAGCAGTACTTC | CASSLRGNGRSEQYF
NA | NA | TRBJ1-6 | TRBV7-9 | TGTGCCAGCAGCTTAGGGACGGACTATTCACCCCTCCACTTT | CASSLGTDYSPLHF
NA | many | TRBJ2-7 | TRBV18 | TGTGCCAGCTCACCCGACAACTACGAGCAGTACTTC | CASSPDNYEQYF
TRBD2 | NA | TRBJ2-5 | TRBV5-1 | TGCGCCAGCAGCATATCCGGGACTAGCGGGAGGGAGGAGACCCAGTACTTC | CASSISGTSGREETQYF
NA | many | TRBJ1-4 | TRBV29-1 | TGCAGCGTTGAAGGGCCGAATGAAAAACTGTTTTTT | CSVEGPNEKLFF
NA | many | TRBJ2-5 | TRBV20-1 | TGCAGTGCTAGTGGGGGATTGGAGACCCAGTACTTC | CSASGGLETQYF
NA | NA | TRBJ1-1 | TRBV20-1 | TGCAGTGCTAGAGAGGGGTCGGGGTCGCGAACTGAAGCTTTCTTT | CSAREGSGSRTEAFF
TRBD1 | many | TRBJ2-1 | TRBV6-5 | TGTGCCAGCAGTCCCCGAACAGGGGGATTTAGCAATGAGCAGTTCTTC | CASSPRTGGFSNEQFF
TRBD2 | NA | TRBJ2-3 | TRBV10-3 | TGTGCCTCCCAAACTGGGACTAGCGGCCTCACAGATACGCAGTATTTT | CASQTGTSGLTDTQYF
TRBD2 | many | TRBJ2-7 | TRBV20-1 | TGCAGTGCCGGCGGGGGCTCCTACGAGCAGTACTTC | CSAGGGSYEQYF
TRBD2 | NA | TRBJ2-1 | TRBV7-3 | TGTGCCAGCAGCCCTACTAGCGGGGGGATTAATGAGCAGTTCTTC | CASSPTSGGINEQFF
TRBD2 | many | TRBJ2-5 | TRBV5-1 | TGCGCCAGCAGCTTGGAGGGGACTAGCACGGAGACCCAGTACTTC | CASSLEGTSTETQYF
NA | NA | TRBJ2-7 | TRBV20-1 | TGCAGTGTCAGGACGGTTACCTACGAGCAGTACTTC | CSVRTVTYEQYF
NA | many | TRBJ2-7 | TRBV7-9 | TGTGCCAGCAGCTTATCCCCCCCGGGGCCCTACGAGCAGTACTTC | CASSLSPPGPYEQYF
TRBD1 | NA | TRBJ1-1 | TRBV29-1 | TGCAGCGTTCCGGACAGGATGAACACTGAAGCTTTCTTT | CSVPDRMNTEAFF
TRBD1 | NA | TRBJ2-7 | TRBV10-3 | TGTGCCATAACGGACAGGGAAACGGATGAGCAGTACTTC | CAITDRETDEQYF
TRBD1 | many | TRBJ1-2 | TRBV3-1 | TGTGCCAGCAGCCCTGGACAGGGTACTCTCTATGGCTACACCTTC | CASSPGQGTLYGYTF
NA | many | TRBJ2-7 | TRBV30 | TGTGCCTGGAGTGTATGGGGATTCTACGAGCAGTACTTC | CAWSVWGFYEQYF
NA | few | TRBJ2-1 | TRBV20-1 | TGCAGTGCTAGGAAGAGCTCCTACAATGAGCAGTTCTTC | CSARKSSYNEQFF
TRBD1 | many | TRBJ2-3 | TRBV20-1 | TGCAGTGCTAGAGATCCCCTCGCGAGGGGGCGCACAGATACGCAGTATTTT | CSARDPLARGRTDTQYF
NA | NA | TRBJ1-5 | TRBV20-1 | TGCAGTGCTAGAGAAGGAGAGGATCAGCCCCAGCATTTT | CSAREGEDQPQHF
NA | NA | TRBJ2-1 | TRBV7-2 | TGTGCCAGCAGCTTAGGGTTTAACTACAATGAGCAGTTCTTC | CASSLGFNYNEQFF
TRBD1 | many | TRBJ1-1 | TRBV10-3 | TGTGCCATCAGCAGAGACAGGGGGAACACTGAAGCTTTCTTT | CAISRDRGNTEAFF
TRBD1 | many | TRBJ1-2 | TRBV4-2 | TGTGCCAGCAGCCAAGATTGGACAGGGCCCAACTATGGCTACACCTTC | CASSQDWTGPNYGYTF
NA | many | TRBJ1-2 | TRBV4-3 | TGCGCCAGCAGCCAAGACCAGGGGTGGGCAGACTATGGCTACACCTTC | CASSQDQGWADYGYTF
NA | many | TRBJ1-1 | TRBV6-5 | TGTGCCAGCAGTTTCTTGGGGCGCCCAGGGGCTTTCTTT | CASSFLGRPGAFF
NA | few | TRBJ1-1 | TRBV7-8 | TGTGCCAGCAGCTCCAGCGCCGGGACAAAGAACACTGAAGCTTTCTTT | CASSSSAGTKNTEAFF
TRBD2 | few | TRBJ2-5 | TRBV3-1 | TGTGCCAGCAGCCAACTCAGCGGGGGGGGAGAGACCCAGTACTTC | CASSQLSGGGETQYF
NA | once | TRBJ2-1 | TRBV25-1 | TGTGCCAGCAGTGATGCTGGGGGGAGTGTCTACGAGCAGTTCTTC | CASSDAGGSVYEQFF
NA | NA | TRBJ1-2 | TRBV3-1 | TGTGCCAGCAGCCAATATCAGGGGTCCTATGGCTACACCTTC | CASSQYQGSYGYTF
TRBD1 | NA | TRBJ1-2 | TRBV12-3/TRBV12-4 | TGTGCCAGCAGTTCCGGACAGGGTTGGGATGGCTACACCTTC | CASSSGQGWDGYTF
TRBD1 | NA | TRBJ1-5 | TRBV6-6 | TGTGCCAGCAGTCAAGGACAGGGGAGGTGGCATTTT | CASSQGQGRWHF
NA | many | TRBJ2-7 | TRBV5-1 | TGCGCCAGCAGCTTGGGGGTTGTAGCGGACGAGCAGTACTTC | CASSLGVVADEQYF
NA | many | TRBJ2-7 | TRBV5-1 | TGCGCCAGCACCCAGGGAGGGGGGGGAACCTACGAGCAGTACTTC | CASTQGGGGTYEQYF